The text below deals with one T cell receptor beta chain. Its target antigen remains unknown. Per-base qualities were not stored, and no clone one base away is much larger. This entry comes from a study of cytomegalovirus exposure and HLA in healthy donors (dated by TCRdb to about 2017). Regarding the complete study: The 650 to 750 repertoires of the first cohort and the 95 to 150 validation repertoires were produced on the same platform, according to a later analysis. To predict cytomegalovirus infection status, the study combined high-throughput TCR immunosequencing, statistical association of individual TCRs with disease status, and machine learning. The aim of the study was to test whether cataloging public T cell receptors could identify signatures of past pathogen exposure. A separate validation cohort of approximately 130 different subjects was used in addition to the roughly 700-subject first cohort.

The donors were included in the validation cohort of over a hundred subjects, a group kept apart from the approximately 690-subject first cohort. CDR1 SEHNR and CDR2 FQNEAQ are derived from the germline V gene (reference sequence). V is pruned by 5 bases and J by 5 bases, leaving 11 bases of the junction without a gene match. The CDR3 measures 15 amino acids from cysteine to phenylalanine. CDR3 DNA is the only sequence kept; it has 45 bases, read in frame from the first base. To prepare the library, the immunoSEQ multiplex PCR assay was applied. Turning to the authors' computational methods: A statistical classification framework was developed to diagnose cytomegalovirus status using the catalog of TCR beta chain sequences. TCRdb re-hosts the immuneACCESS table, in-frame sequences only. Its copies lack some clones; in the studies checked, an unresolved V gene accounts for under half of them, and the cause for the rest is not known. Clone size and the V and J calls come from that table; the DNA yielded D and trimming. The sample data list over 110,000 clones, and around 90% of these were observed just once. The ten largest clones capture just under 9% of the sample.

Beyond this particular receptor, the publication reports: In both the original and validation cohorts, the classifier was reported to diagnose cytomegalovirus status with high specificity and sensitivity. The study gave a list of 150 to 200 TCR beta chains associated with cytomegalovirus. Three of the identified cytomegalovirus-associated TCR beta chains were confirmed in vitro to be specific for cytomegalovirus antigens. It was suggested by the authors that the approach could potentially be generalized to other disease states and immunological phenotypes. A later analysis found that TCRs clustered in the first cohort also tended to co-occur in the roughly 120 validation repertoires, with 94% of cluster scores above 0. Most TCR sequences were seen in very few donors, while some public TCRs were found in many individuals. All 120 or so repertoires were used to score co-occurrence in the validation cohort in a later analysis, because that analysis had no HLA typing for the cohort.

Recombination linked TRBV7-9 to TRBJ2-7; TRBD2 agrees with 8 junctional bases. The specimen was PBMCs. This TCR came from a young man in good health and CMV-seropositive. This receptor has the CDR3 CASSLPGLGSNEQYF. The nucleotide sequence is TGTGCCAGCAGCCTACCGGGACTAGGATCCAACGAGCAGTACTTC.